A selection of T cell receptor beta chains follows, all from one sample in a study of control samples from healthy donors and cancer patients. The table came from immunoSEQ multiplex PCR; TCRdb's copy has only in-frame clones and leaves some out. The sample yields more than 95,000 clones, more than 75% seen once. The sequenced sample was blood. Every receptor here comes from a man aged 40-49 years in good health. Both conserved end residues are part of each CDR3. The order of the fields is CDR3 protein, CDR3 DNA, clone size, CDR3 length, D gene, V gene, J gene. D genes are given only for firm matches. Rows give clone size only sometimes, using once, few, many, or a class for an expanded clone.

CDR3: CATSDQDRGLGTQYF
DNA: TGTGCCACCAGTGATCAGGACAGGGGGCTAGGTACCCAGTACTTC
size: .
length: 15
D: TRBD1
V: TRBV24-1
J: TRBJ2-5

CDR3: CASSGATNEKLFF
DNA: TGTGCCAGCAGCGGTGCAACTAATGAAAAACTGTTTTTT
size: .
length: 13
D: .
V: TRBV6-5
J: TRBJ1-4

CDR3: CASILASSYNSPLHF
DNA: TGTGCCAGCATATTGGCTAGCTCCTATAATTCACCCCTCCACTTT
size: .
length: 15
D: .
V: TRBV6-5
J: TRBJ1-6

CDR3: CSVVGSNYGYTF
DNA: TGCAGCGTTGTTGGCAGCAACTATGGCTACACCTTC
size: .
length: 12
D: .
V: TRBV29-1
J: TRBJ1-2

CDR3: CASSQEPRDPPHEQYF
DNA: TGTGCCAGCAGCCAAGAGCCCCGGGATCCCCCACACGAGCAGTACTTC
size: few
length: 16
D: .
V: TRBV14
J: TRBJ2-7

CDR3: CASSPTRKGSEHEQYF
DNA: TGTGCCAGCAGCCCAACTAGAAAAGGATCCGAACACGAGCAGTACTTC
size: .
length: 16
D: .
V: TRBV7-2
J: TRBJ2-7

CDR3: CASSPYSYEQYF
DNA: TGTGCCAGCAGCCCTTACTCCTACGAGCAGTACTTC
size: .
length: 12
D: .
V: TRBV7-9
J: TRBJ2-7

CDR3: CASGLVRDGSMNTEAFF
DNA: TGTGCTAGTGGTTTGGTACGTGACGGGAGCATGAACACTGAAGCTTTCTTT
size: .
length: 17
D: .
V: TRBV12-5
J: TRBJ1-1

CDR3: CASSLSSRPTASTEAFF
DNA: TGTGCCAGCTCACTCTCATCGAGACCGACAGCGTCGACTGAAGCTTTCTTT
size: few
length: 17
D: .
V: TRBV18
J: TRBJ1-1

CDR3: CASSLSRQGINYGYTF
DNA: TGCGCCAGCAGCTTGTCGCGGCAGGGGATTAACTATGGCTACACCTTC
size: .
length: 16
D: .
V: TRBV5-1
J: TRBJ1-2

CDR3: CASSFGDISYNEQFF
DNA: TGTGCCAGCAGCTTCGGGGACATCTCCTACAATGAGCAGTTCTTC
size: .
length: 15
D: .
V: TRBV11-3
J: TRBJ2-1

CDR3: CASSSRQGVDTEAFF
DNA: TGTGCCAGCAGTTCACGACAGGGGGTAGACACTGAAGCTTTCTTT
size: .
length: 15
D: TRBD1
V: TRBV2
J: TRBJ1-1

CDR3: CASSPIDRINTEAFF
DNA: TGTGCCAGCAGCCCAATTGACAGGATTAACACTGAAGCTTTCTTT
size: .
length: 15
D: .
V: TRBV3-1/TRBV3-2
J: TRBJ1-1

CDR3: CASSYSVLGFGREENIQYF
DNA: TGTGCCAGCAGTTACTCGGTATTGGGGTTCGGAAGGGAGGAAAACATTCAGTACTTC
size: once
length: 19
D: .
V: TRBV6-2/TRBV6-3
J: TRBJ2-4

CDR3: CASSFFGSVRYNEQFF
DNA: TGTGCCAGCAGCTTTTTTGGGTCGGTCCGCTACAATGAGCAGTTCTTC
size: .
length: 16
D: .
V: TRBV7-6
J: TRBJ2-1

CDR3: CASSSSSGTAKRF
DNA: TGTGCCAGCAGCTCGAGCTCCGGGACGGCCAAGAGGTTC
size: .
length: 13
D: .
V: TRBV21-1
J: TRBJ1-2

CDR3: CASSVGGSSYNSPLHF
DNA: TGTGCCAGCAGTGTGGGGGGGAGCTCCTATAATTCACCCCTCCACTTT
size: .
length: 16
D: .
V: TRBV2
J: TRBJ1-6

CDR3: CASSESWRETQYF
DNA: TGTGCCAGCAGTGAAAGCTGGCGGGAGACCCAGTACTTC
size: .
length: 13
D: .
V: TRBV2
J: TRBJ2-5

CDR3: CASSFTRDRGNQPQHF
DNA: TGTGCCAGTAGTTTCACCCGGGACAGAGGCAATCAGCCCCAGCATTTT
size: .
length: 16
D: TRBD1
V: TRBV19
J: TRBJ1-5

CDR3: CASSQLLSIERSYEQYF
DNA: TGCGCCAGCAGCCAACTCCTTTCTATCGAACGATCCTACGAGCAGTACTTC
size: .
length: 17
D: .
V: TRBV4-3
J: TRBJ2-7

CDR3: CASRGQGPEKLFF
DNA: TGTGCCAGCAGGGGACAGGGCCCGGAGAAACTGTTTTTT
size: .
length: 13
D: TRBD1
V: TRBV7-9
J: TRBJ1-4

CDR3: CASSLGSTTISPLHF
DNA: TGTGCCAGCAGCTTAGGATCCACAACCATTTCACCCCTCCACTTT
size: .
length: 15
D: .
V: TRBV7-9
J: TRBJ1-6

CDR3: CASGLGQGRYNEQFF
DNA: TGTGCTAGTGGTCTCGGACAGGGGAGGTACAATGAGCAGTTCTTC
size: .
length: 15
D: TRBD1
V: TRBV12-5
J: TRBJ2-1

CDR3: CASSLQGGETPGELFF
DNA: TGCGCCAGCAGCTTACAGGGGGGGGAAACACCCGGGGAGCTGTTTTTT
size: .
length: 16
D: .
V: TRBV10-2
J: TRBJ2-2

CDR3: CAISAGLLGRGGYNEQFF
DNA: TGTGCCATCAGTGCGGGACTTTTAGGCAGGGGTGGATACAATGAGCAGTTCTTC
size: .
length: 18
D: .
V: TRBV10-3
J: TRBJ2-1

CDR3: CASSSTGTVAEQYF
DNA: TGTGCCAGCAGCTCCACCGGGACAGTCGCTGAGCAGTACTTC
size: .
length: 14
D: TRBD1
V: TRBV11-3
J: TRBJ2-7

CDR3: CASSQAFRLAGGTDTQYF
DNA: TGCGCCAGCAGCCAAGCCTTCCGACTAGCGGGGGGCACAGATACGCAGTATTTT
size: .
length: 18
D: TRBD2
V: TRBV4-1
J: TRBJ2-3

CDR3: CASSSQTGMNTEAFF
DNA: TGTGCCAGCAGTTCACAGACAGGGATGAACACTGAAGCTTTCTTT
size: once
length: 15
D: TRBD1
V: TRBV7-2
J: TRBJ1-1

CDR3: CAQRWGQGYTF
DNA: TGTGCCCAACGTTGGGGACAGGGCTACACCTTC
size: .
length: 11
D: TRBD1
V: TRBV2
J: TRBJ1-2

CDR3: CASSEPGQATYEQYF
DNA: TGTGCCAGCAGCGAACCGGGACAGGCCACCTACGAGCAGTACTTC
size: .
length: 15
D: TRBD1
V: TRBV7-9
J: TRBJ2-7

CDR3: CASWGVTGGYTF
DNA: TGTGCCAGCTGGGGGGTGACGGGAGGCTACACCTTC
size: .
length: 12
D: .
V: TRBV12-3/TRBV12-4
J: TRBJ1-2

CDR3: CASTPRAGESPNYGYTF
DNA: TGTGCCAGTACCCCTCGAGCAGGAGAATCGCCTAACTATGGCTACACCTTC
size: .
length: 17
D: .
V: TRBV19
J: TRBJ1-2

CDR3: CASTSEGGRETQYF
DNA: TGTGCCAGCACCTCCGAAGGGGGGCGGGAGACCCAGTACTTC
size: .
length: 14
D: .
V: TRBV5-6
J: TRBJ2-5

CDR3: CASSPGLAGEQYF
DNA: TGTGCCAGCAGCCCTGGACTAGCCGGTGAGCAGTACTTC
size: .
length: 13
D: TRBD2
V: TRBV14
J: TRBJ2-7

CDR3: CASSQEWGASSYEQYF
DNA: TGCGCCAGCAGCCAAGAGTGGGGGGCCAGCTCCTACGAGCAGTACTTC
size: .
length: 16
D: .
V: TRBV4-1
J: TRBJ2-7

CDR3: CASSVGLRSTYEQYF
DNA: TGTGCCAGCAGTGTAGGACTGAGAAGTACCTACGAGCAGTACTTC
size: .
length: 15
D: .
V: TRBV25-1
J: TRBJ2-7

CDR3: CASSQSRARGGDTQYF
DNA: TGCGCCAGCAGCCAATCCCGGGCTCGCGGGGGAGATACGCAGTATTTT
size: .
length: 16
D: TRBD2
V: TRBV4-1
J: TRBJ2-3

CDR3: CASSVRQGLTGELFF
DNA: TGTGCCAGCAGTGTCCGACAGGGTTTAACCGGGGAGCTGTTTTTT
size: .
length: 15
D: TRBD1
V: TRBV6-4
J: TRBJ2-2

CDR3: CASSPFGLALYNEQFF
DNA: TGTGCCAGCAGCCCATTCGGACTAGCTCTCTACAATGAGCAGTTCTTC
size: .
length: 16
D: TRBD2
V: TRBV7-9
J: TRBJ2-1

CDR3: CASSFPGTGELFF
DNA: TGTGCCAGCAGTTTCCCAGGGACCGGGGAGCTGTTTTTT
size: .
length: 13
D: .
V: TRBV27
J: TRBJ2-2

CDR3: CASTREGSSYEQYF
DNA: TGTGCCAGCACTCGGGAGGGAAGCTCCTACGAGCAGTACTTC
size: .
length: 14
D: TRBD2
V: TRBV6-5
J: TRBJ2-7

CDR3: CASSLRSGGDEQFF
DNA: TGTGCCAGCAGTCTTAGGTCTGGGGGCGATGAGCAGTTCTTC
size: .
length: 14
D: .
V: TRBV7-9
J: TRBJ2-1

CDR3: CASSEGRGQDGYTF
DNA: TGTGCCAGCAGTGAGGGCAGGGGGCAAGATGGCTACACCTTC
size: .
length: 14
D: TRBD1
V: TRBV6-4
J: TRBJ1-2

CDR3: CASSLFPGVMNTEAFF
DNA: TGTGCCAGCAGCTTGTTCCCCGGGGTTATGAACACTGAAGCTTTCTTT
size: once
length: 16
D: .
V: TRBV5-5
J: TRBJ1-1

CDR3: CSVEDAGNGYTF
DNA: TGCAGCGTTGAAGATGCCGGGAATGGCTACACCTTC
size: once
length: 12
D: .
V: TRBV29-1
J: TRBJ1-2

CDR3: CASSPDSGTGELFF
DNA: TGTGCCAGCAGCCCGGACAGCGGGACCGGGGAGCTGTTTTTT
size: .
length: 14
D: .
V: TRBV14
J: TRBJ2-2

CDR3: CASSAPPGNTGNTIYF
DNA: TGCGCCAGCAGCGCGCCCCCAGGGAATACTGGAAACACCATATATTTT
size: .
length: 16
D: .
V: TRBV5-1
J: TRBJ1-3

CDR3: CASSGTGRNLGYGYTF
DNA: TGTGCCAGCAGCGGGACAGGGAGAAATTTAGGCTATGGCTACACCTTC
size: .
length: 16
D: TRBD1
V: TRBV7-2
J: TRBJ1-2

CDR3: CASSFSDRAGGYTF
DNA: TGCGCCAGCAGCTTCTCGGACAGGGCGGGCGGCTACACCTTC
size: .
length: 14
D: TRBD1
V: TRBV5-1
J: TRBJ1-2

CDR3: CASTSLNTEAFF
DNA: TGTGCCAGCACCTCCCTAAACACTGAAGCTTTCTTT
size: .
length: 12
D: .
V: TRBV18
J: TRBJ1-1

CDR3: CASRAGQGANYGYTF
DNA: TGCGCCAGCAGAGCTGGACAGGGGGCTAACTATGGCTACACCTTC
size: .
length: 15
D: TRBD1
V: TRBV10-2
J: TRBJ1-2